This passage covers 17 T cell receptor beta chains from one sample sequenced in a study of response to subunit inactivated influenza vaccine. TCRdb used MiXCR to reprocess the RT-PCR reads, holding one entry per CDR3 protein. The sample comprises about 530,000 distinct CDR3 sequences, 12% of which are singletons, and roughly 10% rests with the top ten. The sample was PBMCs from blood, taken on the day of vaccination. The origin of the receptors is a man in his forties or fifties who received an inactivated influenza vaccine.

The V call is TRBV6-1, the J call TRBJ2-1; maybe TRBD1 (6 bases). The V gene's germline CDR1 is MNHNS and CDR2 SASEGT. This CDR3 contains 14 residues. V gave up 5 bases and J gave up 3 bases, with 11 bases separating them. For the CDR3, the DNA is TGTGCCAGCAGTCTCCGGACAGTCTACAATGAGCAGTTCTTC. It encodes CASSLRTVYNEQFF.

This clonotype occurred a few times. The chain recombines TRBV12-3 or TRBV12-4 with TRBJ1-2; D is undetermined. This CDR3 region has 13 residues. Trimming took 5 bases from V and 8 from J, leaving 15 bases between them. The CDR3 protein is CASSATELLGYTF. The CDR3 DNA follows: TGTGCCAGCAGTGCAACGGAGTTATTGGGCTACACCTTC.

There are many counts of this clonotype. The chain carries TRBV6-2 or TRBV6-3 and TRBJ2-7; 11 nucleotides line up with TRBD2. Germline loops: CDR1 MNHEY, CDR2 SVGEGT. This CDR3 region has 13 residues. Trimming took 6 bases from V and 4 from J; bases not matched to a gene: 2. In nucleotides, the CDR3 is TGTGCCAGCAGCCGACTAGCGGGGTACGAGCAGTACTTC. This translates into CASSRLAGYEQYF.

The chain joins TRBV18 to TRBJ1-6; 8 bases are a match to TRBD1. The CDR3 is 15 amino acids. Germline V gene lookup returns CDR1 KGHSH and CDR2 LQKENI. V was pared by 3 bases and J by 5 bases, with 3 bases of the junction left unmatched. The CDR3 sequence: CASSPGTGDNSPLHF. CDR3 coding DNA: TGTGCCAGCTCACCCGGGACAGGCGATAATTCACCCCTCCACTTT.

There are many counts of this clonotype. The V call is TRBV6-1, the J call TRBJ2-7, with 10 positions matching TRBD1. The germline V gene encodes CDR1 MNHNS and CDR2 SASEGT. V lost 6 bases to trimming and J lost 6 bases; unmatched junction nucleotides: 8. CDR3 length: 14 amino acids. This CDR3 reads CASRPGTGVSEQYF. The CDR3 nucleotides read TGTGCCAGCAGACCCGGGACAGGGGTGAGCGAGCAGTACTTC.

Ten or more counts support this clonotype. The CDR3 reads CASSLEASAGELFF. As DNA, the CDR3 is TGTGCCAGCAGCTTGGAAGCTAGCGCCGGGGAGCTGTTTTTT. The chain links TRBV5-6 to TRBJ2-2; D perhaps matches TRBD2 (6 bases). CDR3 size: 14 residues. Trimming removed 0 bases at V and 6 bases at J, with 9 bases between. Germline CDR1 is SGHDT and CDR2 is YYEEEE.

The J gene is TRBJ2-2, the V gene TRBV18; D is unclear. Germline V lookup: CDR1 KGHSH, CDR2 LQKENI. V shed 1 base and J shed 3 bases, with 15 bases lying between them. CDR3 length: 17 residues. DNA of the CDR3: TGTGCCAGCTCACCACATGATCTTGAGACATACACCGGGGAGCTGTTTTTT. This codes for CASSPHDLETYTGELFF.

In this sample, this clonotype turned up a few times. The chain carries TRBV12-3 or TRBV12-4 and TRBJ2-1; 9 positions match TRBD1. The CDR3 runs to 15 residues. Trimming cost V 7 bases and J 2 bases; bases outside gene matches: 6. The CDR3 region has the DNA TGTGCCAGCACTTTGGGGACAGGGCCCTACAATGAGCAGTTCTTC. Its translation is CASTLGTGPYNEQFF.

The chain links TRBV7-2 to TRBJ2-1; 9 bases are a match to TRBD1. Germline V gene sequence: CDR1 SGHTA, CDR2 FQGNSA. V lost 5 bases to trimming and J lost 7 bases; unmatched junction nucleotides: 9. There are 15 residues in the CDR3. CDR3 amino acids: CASSGWDRVANEQFF. CDR3 bases: TGTGCCAGCAGCGGTTGGGACAGGGTAGCGAATGAGCAGTTCTTC.

This clonotype has ten or more counts. The genes are TRBV6-2 or TRBV6-3 and TRBJ2-7; no firm D call. The CDR3 totals 15 residues. CDR1 and CDR2 (germline): MNHEY, SVGEGT. The V end was cut by 5 bases, the J end by 0 bases, with 14 bases between. CDR3 in amino acids: CASSPYFSSSYEQYF. CDR3 sequence (DNA): TGTGCCAGCAGTCCCTACTTCTCGAGCTCCTACGAGCAGTACTTC.

This clonotype was seen a handful of times. This chain connects TRBV5-1 to TRBJ2-1; 11 bases map to TRBD2. Germline CDR1 reads SGHRS; CDR2 reads YFSETQ. V dropped 4 bases and J dropped 8; count of bases not matched to a gene: 8. This CDR3 comprises 15 residues. CDR3 loop: CASSTGTSGRDEQFF. As DNA, the CDR3 is TGCGCCAGCAGCACCGGGACTAGCGGAAGGGATGAGCAGTTCTTC.

This clonotype was found a few times. V is TRBV7-9 and J is TRBJ1-2; 8 nucleotides agree with TRBD1. The length of the CDR3 is 15 residues. Per the germline V gene, CDR1 is SEHNR and CDR2 is FQNEAQ (reference sequence). Trimming removed 2 bases from V and 4 bases from J; junction bases left unmatched: 6. Here the CDR3 DNA reads TGTGCCAGCAGCTTAAGGGGACAGGCTTTCTATGGCTACACCTTC. This gives the protein CASSLRGQAFYGYTF.

This clonotype was detected only a few times. V usage is TRBV12-3 or TRBV12-4 and J usage is TRBJ2-5, with 10 bases fitting TRBD2. J was trimmed by 5 bases and V by 1 base; bases with no gene match: 7. The CDR3 loop spans 16 amino acids. The CDR3 is CASSLGSSGSGETQYF. The CDR3 bases are TGTGCCAGCAGTTTAGGATCTAGCGGGAGTGGGGAGACCCAGTACTTC.

This clonotype has at least ten counts. The rearrangement uses TRBV29-1 and TRBJ2-7; 10 bases align to TRBD1. The CDR3 runs 12 residues. The junction had 3 bases not matched to a gene; V was cut back by 6 bases and J by 4 bases. Per the germline V gene, CDR1 is SQVTM and CDR2 is ANQGSEA. The CDR3 reads CSVWTGGYEQYF. The CDR3 DNA reads as TGCAGCGTATGGACAGGGGGTTACGAGCAGTACTTC.

J is TRBJ2-3 and V is TRBV6-2 or TRBV6-3; D gene unclear. The CDR3 runs 16 residues. The germline V gene has CDR1 MNHEY and CDR2 SVGEGT. V was cut by 0 bases and J by 6 bases, with 16 bases left in between. The CDR3 is CASSYSVPQLADTQYF. CDR3 DNA: TGTGCCAGCAGTTACTCGGTCCCCCAGTTGGCTGATACGCAGTATTTT.

This clonotype was observed at least ten times. CDR3 in DNA: TGCAGAGCCGGGACTAGCGGAGGCCGGCAGTTCTTC. Translation gives CRAGTSGGRQFF. The rearrangement joins TRBV20-1 to TRBJ2-1; 11 bases line up with TRBD2. The germline V gene encodes CDR1 DFQATT and CDR2 SNEGSKA (reference sequence). There are 12 residues in the CDR3.

The chain links TRBV11-2 to TRBJ1-6; unclear D gene. Germline V gene lookup returns CDR1 SGHAT and CDR2 FQNNGV. Deletions cut 1 base from V and 0 bases from J, with 13 bases between. The CDR3 is 18 amino acids. The CDR3 reads CASSLALPASSYNSPLHF. As DNA, the CDR3 is TGTGCCAGCAGCTTAGCTCTGCCGGCCAGCTCCTATAATTCACCCCTCCACTTT. Together with reference TRBV11-2 and TRBJ1-6, the CDR3 gives the full variable domain: EAGVAQSPRYKIIEKRQSVAFWCNPISGHATLYWYQQILGQGPKLLIQFQNNGVVDDSQLPKDRFSAERLKGVDSTLKIQPAKLEDSAVYLCASSLALPASSYNSPLHFGNGTRLTVT.